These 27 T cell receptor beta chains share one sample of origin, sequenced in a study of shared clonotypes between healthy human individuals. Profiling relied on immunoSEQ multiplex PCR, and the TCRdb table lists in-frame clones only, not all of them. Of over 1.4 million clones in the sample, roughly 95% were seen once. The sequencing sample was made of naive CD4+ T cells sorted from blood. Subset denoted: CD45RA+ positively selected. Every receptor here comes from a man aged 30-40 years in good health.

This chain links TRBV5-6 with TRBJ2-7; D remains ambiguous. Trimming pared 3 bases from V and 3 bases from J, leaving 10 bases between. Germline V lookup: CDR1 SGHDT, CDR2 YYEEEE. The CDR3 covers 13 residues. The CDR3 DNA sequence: TGTGCCAGCAGCTCCCCAAACCTCTACGAGCAGTACTTC. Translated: CASSSPNLYEQYF.

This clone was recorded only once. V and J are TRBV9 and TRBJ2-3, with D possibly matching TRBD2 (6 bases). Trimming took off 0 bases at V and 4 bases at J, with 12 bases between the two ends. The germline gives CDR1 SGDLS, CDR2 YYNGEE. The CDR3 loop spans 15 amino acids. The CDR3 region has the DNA TGTGCCAGCAGCGTAGCGGCTAGCGCGGCAGATACGCAGTATTTT. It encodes CASSVAASAADTQYF.

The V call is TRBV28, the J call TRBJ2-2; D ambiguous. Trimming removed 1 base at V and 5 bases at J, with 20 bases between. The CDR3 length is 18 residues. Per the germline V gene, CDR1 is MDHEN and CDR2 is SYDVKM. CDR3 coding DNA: TGTGCCAGCAGTTTATATCGGCTGAGTCCCAAGTGGACCGGGGAGCTGTTTTTT. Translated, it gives CASSLYRLSPKWTGELFF.

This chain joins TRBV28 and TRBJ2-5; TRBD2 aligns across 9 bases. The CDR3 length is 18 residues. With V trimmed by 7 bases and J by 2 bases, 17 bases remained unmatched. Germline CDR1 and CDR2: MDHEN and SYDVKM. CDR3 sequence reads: CASTPDRVPSGVQETQYF. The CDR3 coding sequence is TGTGCCAGCACCCCAGACAGGGTTCCTAGCGGGGTACAAGAGACCCAGTACTTC. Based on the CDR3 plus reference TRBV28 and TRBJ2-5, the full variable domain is DVKVTQSSRYLVKRTGEKVFLECVQDMDHENMFWYRQDPGLGLRLIYFSYDVKMKEKGDIPEGYSVSREKKERFSLILESASTNQTSMYLCASTPDRVPSGVQETQYFGPGTRLLVL.

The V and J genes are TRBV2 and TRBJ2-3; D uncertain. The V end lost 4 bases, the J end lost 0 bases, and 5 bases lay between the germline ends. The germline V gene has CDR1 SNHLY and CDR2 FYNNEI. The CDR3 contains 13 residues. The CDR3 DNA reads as TGTGCCAGCAGTGCTCCCAGCACAGATACGCAGTATTTT. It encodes CASSAPSTDTQYF.

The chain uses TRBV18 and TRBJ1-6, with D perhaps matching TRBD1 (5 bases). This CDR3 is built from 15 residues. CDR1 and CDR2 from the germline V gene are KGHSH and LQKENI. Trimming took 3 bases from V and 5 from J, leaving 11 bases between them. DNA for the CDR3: TGTGCCAGCTCACCGCCGGGGGGTGATAATTCACCCCTCCACTTT. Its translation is CASSPPGGDNSPLHF. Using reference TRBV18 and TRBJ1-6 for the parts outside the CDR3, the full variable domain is NAGVMQNPRHLVRRRGQEARLRCSPMKGHSHVYWYRQLPEEGLKFMVYLQKENIIDESGMPKERFSAEFPKEGPSILRIQQVVRGDSAAYFCASSPPGGDNSPLHFGNGTRLTVT.

CDR3 nucleotides: TGTGCCAGCAGTTTAAGATATGGGGGGGGCTACACCTTC. It codes for CASSLRYGGGYTF. V gene TRBV27 combines with J gene TRBJ1-2, with TRBD1 as a possible D gene (5 bases). The CDR3 length is 13 residues. CDR1 and CDR2 (germline): MNHEY, SMNVEV (reference sequence). Trimming removed 2 bases from V and 8 bases from J, with 12 bases in between.

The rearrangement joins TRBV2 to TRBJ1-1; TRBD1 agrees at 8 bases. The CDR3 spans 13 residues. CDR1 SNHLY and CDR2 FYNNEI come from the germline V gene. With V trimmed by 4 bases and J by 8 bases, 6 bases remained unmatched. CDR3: CASSGAGGSEAFF. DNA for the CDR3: TGTGCCAGCAGTGGGGCAGGGGGCTCCGAAGCTTTCTTT.

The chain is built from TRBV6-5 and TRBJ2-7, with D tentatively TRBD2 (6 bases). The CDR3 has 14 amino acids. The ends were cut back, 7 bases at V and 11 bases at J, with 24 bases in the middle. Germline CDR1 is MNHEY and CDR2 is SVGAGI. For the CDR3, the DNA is TGTGCCAGCACCGCACCGGGCGGGACTCTAAGGGAGTACTTC. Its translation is CASTAPGGTLREYF.

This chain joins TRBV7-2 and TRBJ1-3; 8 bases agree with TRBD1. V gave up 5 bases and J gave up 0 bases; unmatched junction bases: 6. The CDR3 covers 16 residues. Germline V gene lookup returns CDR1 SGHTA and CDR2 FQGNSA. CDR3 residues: CASSLGTGLSGNTIYF. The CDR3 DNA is TGTGCCAGCAGCCTGGGGACAGGCCTCTCTGGAAACACCATATATTTT.

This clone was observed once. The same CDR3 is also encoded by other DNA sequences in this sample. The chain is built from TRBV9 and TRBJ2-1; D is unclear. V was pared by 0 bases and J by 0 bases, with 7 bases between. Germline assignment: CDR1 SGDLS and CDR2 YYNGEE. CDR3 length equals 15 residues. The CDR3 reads CASSVGAASYNEQFF. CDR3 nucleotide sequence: TGTGCCAGCAGCGTAGGGGCAGCCTCCTACAATGAGCAGTTCTTC.

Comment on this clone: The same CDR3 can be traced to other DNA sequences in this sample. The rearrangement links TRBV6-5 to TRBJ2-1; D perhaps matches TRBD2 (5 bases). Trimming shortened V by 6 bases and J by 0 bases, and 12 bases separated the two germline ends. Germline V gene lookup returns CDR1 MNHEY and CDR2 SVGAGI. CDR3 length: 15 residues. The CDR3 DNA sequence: TGTGCCAGCAGCCCCACCGCGGGCTCCTACAATGAGCAGTTCTTC. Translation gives CASSPTAGSYNEQFF.

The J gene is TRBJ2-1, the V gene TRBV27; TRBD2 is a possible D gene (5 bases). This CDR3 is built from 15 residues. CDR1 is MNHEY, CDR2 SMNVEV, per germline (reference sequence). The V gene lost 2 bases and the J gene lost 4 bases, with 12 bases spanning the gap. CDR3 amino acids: CASSLGSPGYNEQFF. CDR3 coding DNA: TGTGCCAGCAGTTTAGGGAGCCCCGGGTACAATGAGCAGTTCTTC.

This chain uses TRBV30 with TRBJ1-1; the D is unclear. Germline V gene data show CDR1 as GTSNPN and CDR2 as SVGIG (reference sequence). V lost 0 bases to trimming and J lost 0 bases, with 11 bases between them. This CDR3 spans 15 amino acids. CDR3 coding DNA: TGTGCCTGGAGTGTAGGTCCCAGATTGAACACTGAAGCTTTCTTT. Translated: CAWSVGPRLNTEAFF.

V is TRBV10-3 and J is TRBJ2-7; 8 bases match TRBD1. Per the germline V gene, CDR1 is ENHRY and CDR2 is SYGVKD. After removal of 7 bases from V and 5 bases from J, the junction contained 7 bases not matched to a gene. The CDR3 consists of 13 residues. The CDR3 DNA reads TGTGCCATCACCCCGACAGGGGTGGACGAGCAGTACTTC. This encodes CAITPTGVDEQYF.

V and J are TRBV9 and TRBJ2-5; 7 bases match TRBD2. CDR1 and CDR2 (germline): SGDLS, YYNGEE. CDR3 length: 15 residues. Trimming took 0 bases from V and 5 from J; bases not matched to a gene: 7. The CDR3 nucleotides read TGTGCCAGCAGCGTAGCCCCTAGCGGTCTTGAGACCCAGTACTTC. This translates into CASSVAPSGLETQYF.

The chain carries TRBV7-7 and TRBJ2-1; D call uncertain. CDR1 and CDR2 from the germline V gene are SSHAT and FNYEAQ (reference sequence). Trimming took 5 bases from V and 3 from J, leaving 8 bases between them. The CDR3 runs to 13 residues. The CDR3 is CASSPGDYNEQFF. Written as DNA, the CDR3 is TGTGCCAGCAGCCCCGGAGACTACAATGAGCAGTTCTTC.

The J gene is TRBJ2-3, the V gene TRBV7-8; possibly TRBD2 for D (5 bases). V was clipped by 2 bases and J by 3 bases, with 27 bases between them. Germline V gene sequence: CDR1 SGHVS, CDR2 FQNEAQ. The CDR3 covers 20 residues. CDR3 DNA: TGTGCCAGCAGCTTAATGGAGGCTACGAGTACGGTTTGGGCGACAGATACGCAGTATTTT. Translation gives CASSLMEATSTVWATDTQYF.

The CDR3: CASIVIGAGATYEQYF. CDR3 DNA: TGTGCCAGCATAGTGATTGGGGCAGGCGCTACCTACGAGCAGTACTTC. V gene TRBV2 combines with J gene TRBJ2-7; weak D call: TRBD1 (5 bases). Between the trimmed V and J ends, which lost 7 bases and 2 bases, there was a span of 21 bases. The CDR3 totals 16 residues. In germline, CDR1 is SNHLY, CDR2 FYNNEI.

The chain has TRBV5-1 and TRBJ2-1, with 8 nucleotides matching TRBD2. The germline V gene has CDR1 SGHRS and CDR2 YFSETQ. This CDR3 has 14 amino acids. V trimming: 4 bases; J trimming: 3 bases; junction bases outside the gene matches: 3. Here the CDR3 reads CASSRLASYNEQFF. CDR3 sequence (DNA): TGCGCCAGCAGCCGACTAGCGAGCTACAATGAGCAGTTCTTC.

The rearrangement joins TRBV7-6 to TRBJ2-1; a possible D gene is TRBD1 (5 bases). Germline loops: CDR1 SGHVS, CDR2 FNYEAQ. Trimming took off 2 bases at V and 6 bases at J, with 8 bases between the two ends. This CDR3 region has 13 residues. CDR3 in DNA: TGTGCCAGCAGCTTATCAGGGTTCAATGAGCAGTTCTTC. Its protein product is CASSLSGFNEQFF.

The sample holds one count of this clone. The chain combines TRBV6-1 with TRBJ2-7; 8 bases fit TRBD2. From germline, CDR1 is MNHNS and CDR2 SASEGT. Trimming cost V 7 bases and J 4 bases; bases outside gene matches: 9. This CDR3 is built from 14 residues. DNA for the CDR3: TGTGCCAGCAAACCACCGGGACTAGAATACGAGCAGTACTTC. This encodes CASKPPGLEYEQYF.

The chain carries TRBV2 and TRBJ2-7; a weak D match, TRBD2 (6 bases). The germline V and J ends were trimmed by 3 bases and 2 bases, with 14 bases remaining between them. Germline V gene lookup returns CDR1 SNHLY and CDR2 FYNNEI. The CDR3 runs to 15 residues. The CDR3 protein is CASSEGGGKTYEQYF. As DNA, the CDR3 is TGTGCCAGCAGTGAGGGTGGCGGGAAGACCTACGAGCAGTACTTC.

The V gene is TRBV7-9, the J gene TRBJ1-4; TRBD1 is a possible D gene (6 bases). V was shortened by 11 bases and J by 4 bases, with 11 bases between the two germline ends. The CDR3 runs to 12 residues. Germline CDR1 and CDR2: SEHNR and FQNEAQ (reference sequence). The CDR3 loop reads CAAQGINEKLFF. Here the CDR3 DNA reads TGTGCCGCTCAGGGGATTAATGAAAAACTGTTTTTT.

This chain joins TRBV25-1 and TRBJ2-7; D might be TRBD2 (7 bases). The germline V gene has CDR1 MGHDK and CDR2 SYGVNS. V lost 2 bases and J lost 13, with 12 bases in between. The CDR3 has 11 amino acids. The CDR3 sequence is CASSEAGADYF. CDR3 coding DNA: TGTGCCAGCAGTGAAGCGGGGGCAGACTACTTC.

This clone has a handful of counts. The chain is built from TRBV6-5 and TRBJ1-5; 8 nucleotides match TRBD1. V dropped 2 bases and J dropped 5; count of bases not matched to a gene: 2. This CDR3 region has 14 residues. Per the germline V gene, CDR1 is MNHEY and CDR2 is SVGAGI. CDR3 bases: TGTGCCAGCAGTTACACGACAGGGGATCAGCCCCAGCATTTT. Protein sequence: CASSYTTGDQPQHF.

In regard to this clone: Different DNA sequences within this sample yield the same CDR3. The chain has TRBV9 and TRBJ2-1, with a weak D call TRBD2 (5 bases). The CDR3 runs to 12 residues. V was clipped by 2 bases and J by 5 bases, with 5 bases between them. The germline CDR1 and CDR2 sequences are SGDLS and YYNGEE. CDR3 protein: CASSVGDNEQFF. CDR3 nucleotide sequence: TGTGCCAGCAGCGTCGGGGACAATGAGCAGTTCTTC.